Only one count was recorded for the clone carrying this T cell receptor (beta chain). What it binds is unknown. The source of the sample is a study of CD8+ T cells in alopecia areata. Overall study: People stayed on tofacitinib for 6 to 18 months, then stopped the drug for 6 months. Points from the study as a whole: Mice showed clearer TCR sharing than patients did, a gap that was possibly HLA-related. An increase in clonality over normal scalp was evident in lesional scalp, especially alopecia totalis/universalis.

As the sequencing template, cDNA was produced by extracting RNA and reverse transcribing it. Produced via immunoSEQ multiplex PCR; TCRdb's table is partial and in-frame only. The table includes roughly 250,000 clones, under 70% detected once. CDR3 length: 14 amino acids. Germline CDR1 reads LNHDA; CDR2 reads SQIVND (reference sequence). Trimming left V 7 bases short and J 3 bases short, with 15 bases between. The chain employs TRBV19 and TRBJ1-2, with D possibly being TRBD1 (5 bases). The material was CD4+ T cells sorted from blood, obtained at week 0. The sequence was obtained from a human donor with alopecia areata. The CDR3 is CASTPAGTDYGYTF. The CDR3, as DNA: TGTGCCAGTACCCCGGCTGGGACGGACTATGGCTACACCTTC.